The 16 T cell receptor beta chains below come from one sample, sequenced in a study of blood T cell repertoires in COVID-19. Measured with immunoSEQ multiplex PCR; TCRdb has only the in-frame clones, and not every one. The sample has 300,000 to 350,000 clones; approximately 89% are singletons. Sequenced input: peripheral blood. Source of these receptors: a woman aged 60-75 years with COVID-19, enrolled during active disease.

The chain employs TRBV30 and TRBJ2-7, with TRBD2 as a possible D gene (6 bases). There are 13 residues in the CDR3. The V end lost 0 bases, the J end lost 10 bases, and 16 bases lay between the germline ends. The V gene's germline CDR1 is GTSNPN and CDR2 SVGIG (reference sequence). The CDR3 DNA reads as TGTGCCTGGAGTGTAATGGAGGAGGGGTACCAGTACTTC. This encodes CAWSVMEEGYQYF.

This clone has a single count. The V call is TRBV9, the J call TRBJ2-7; the match to TRBD1 covers 7 bases. CDR1 and CDR2 from the germline V gene are SGDLS and YYNGEE. The CDR3 contains 12 residues. With V trimmed by 3 bases and J by 5 bases, 2 bases remained unmatched. The CDR3 region has the DNA TGTGCCAGCAGCGCCACAGGGGACGAGCAGTACTTC. Protein product: CASSATGDEQYF.

The chain joins TRBV3-1 (or the pseudogene TRBV3-2) to TRBJ2-3, with TRBD2 matching 9 bases. Germline CDR1 LGHDT, CDR2 YNNKEL (reference sequence). The CDR3 is made up of 18 amino acids. V was clipped by 1 base and J by 4 bases; unmatched bases: 12. Here the CDR3 reads CASSQVEDSGGFADTQYF. The CDR3 DNA reads TGTGCCAGCAGCCAAGTCGAGGATAGCGGGGGTTTCGCAGATACGCAGTATTTT.

The CDR3 bases are TGTGCCTGGAGCCGGGACAGGGCGGGTGAGCAGTTCTTC. Protein: CAWSRDRAGEQFF. The chain joins TRBV30 to TRBJ2-1; 9 bases match TRBD1. V shed 3 bases and J 9 bases; nucleotides not matched to a gene: 6. CDR1 is GTSNPN, CDR2 SVGIG, per germline (reference sequence). The CDR3 is made up of 13 amino acids.

The chain is built from TRBV11-1 and TRBJ1-6; D gene ambiguous. Deletions cut 3 bases from V and 7 bases from J, with 13 bases between. CDR3 length: 15 residues. Per the germline V gene, CDR1 is SGHAT and CDR2 is FQDESV (reference sequence). CDR3 in DNA: TGTGCCAGCAGCTTCGAGGTTTCCCGGAATTCACCCCTCCACTTT. It translates to CASSFEVSRNSPLHF.

This rearrangement joins TRBV6-5 to TRBJ2-5, with TRBD1 matching 10 bases. The CDR3 runs to 13 residues. V trimming: 6 bases; J trimming: 4 bases; junction bases outside the gene matches: 2. Per germline, CDR1 MNHEY and CDR2 SVGAGI. The CDR3 nucleotides read TGTGCCAGCAGCTGGGACAGGGGAGAGACCCAGTACTTC. Its protein is CASSWDRGETQYF.

About this clone: At the DNA level, this CDR3 is encoded by other sequences in the same sample as well. The chain has TRBV5-1 and TRBJ2-7, with D possibly being TRBD1 (8 bases). The CDR3 loop spans 14 amino acids. Per the germline V gene, CDR1 is SGHRS and CDR2 is YFSETQ. Trimming took 4 bases from V and 3 from J, leaving 14 bases between them. The CDR3 spells CASSPQGGVYEQYF. The CDR3 DNA reads as TGCGCCAGCAGCCCACAGGGGGGGGTCTACGAGCAGTACTTC.

The chain uses TRBV25-1 and TRBJ2-1; TRBD1 matches at 8 bases. Germline loops: CDR1 MGHDK, CDR2 SYGVNS. The CDR3 consists of 15 residues. Unmatched junction bases numbered 8, after V lost 3 bases and J lost 7 bases. CDR3 loop: CASSDETGVVNEQFF. Written as DNA, the CDR3 is TGTGCCAGCAGTGACGAGACAGGGGTAGTAAATGAGCAGTTCTTC.

This chain joins TRBV7-8 and TRBJ1-5, with 7 nucleotides matching TRBD1. After removal of 0 bases from V and 7 bases from J, the junction contained 3 bases not matched to a gene. The CDR3 has 14 amino acids. Germline values: CDR1 SGHVS, CDR2 FQNEAQ. For the CDR3, the DNA is TGTGCCAGCAGCTTAGCTCAGGGGGGCCAGCCCCAGCATTTT. Translating gives CASSLAQGGQPQHF.

The chain joins TRBV24-1 to TRBJ2-1, with TRBD2 identical over 12 bases. The CDR3 totals 19 residues. The J segment lost 9 bases and the V segment lost 4 bases, leaving 18 bases of the junction unmatched. Germline assignment: CDR1 KGHDR and CDR2 SFDVKD. The CDR3 DNA reads as TGTGCCACCAGTGACCGGACTAGCGGGAAACCGTCGCCCCGGCTTGAGCAGTTCTTC. This encodes CATSDRTSGKPSPRLEQFF.

Points on this clone: The sample contains more than one DNA sequence encoding this CDR3. The V gene is TRBV2, the J gene TRBJ2-7, with D unresolved. V lost 6 bases to trimming and J lost 3 bases, with 9 bases between them. Germline V gene lookup returns CDR1 SNHLY and CDR2 FYNNEI. The CDR3 sequence is 12 residues long. Here the CDR3 DNA reads TGTGCCAGCAGCGTGTCCAGCTACGAGCAGTACTTC. Encoded protein: CASSVSSYEQYF.

The chain employs TRBV7-2 and TRBJ1-1, with 7 positions matching TRBD1. The CDR3 covers 17 residues. V trimming: 5 bases; J trimming: 3 bases; junction bases outside the gene matches: 15. The V gene's germline CDR1 is SGHTA and CDR2 FQGNSA. The CDR3 DNA reads as TGTGCCAGCAGCCCTCACTATTGGAGGGGGCGGGACACTGAAGCTTTCTTT. Protein product: CASSPHYWRGRDTEAFF.

The chain recombines TRBV6-6 with TRBJ1-4, with TRBD1 matching 7 bases. The CDR3 extends over 15 amino acids. Germline CDR1 reads MNHNY; CDR2 reads SVGAGI (reference sequence). V trimming: 6 bases; J trimming: 4 bases; junction bases outside the gene matches: 8. The DNA of the CDR3 is TGTGCCAGCAGACCTACAGGGGTTGTTAATGAAAAACTGTTTTTT. Translated, it gives CASRPTGVVNEKLFF.

This clone was seen more than once but under ten times. This rearrangement joins TRBV18 to TRBJ1-2; 10 bases map to TRBD1. The V and J ends lost 3 bases and 4 bases, in that order; junction bases with no gene match: 5. CDR3 length equals 15 residues. Germline CDR1 reads KGHSH; CDR2 reads LQKENI. The CDR3 nucleotides are TGTGCCAGCTCACCTGGGACAGGGGTTGGCTATGGCTACACCTTC. Protein product: CASSPGTGVGYGYTF.

As DNA, the CDR3 is TGTGCCAGCAGTTTTTTTAGCGGGGTCCTCCAGACCGGGGAGCTGTTTTTT. Protein product: CASSFFSGVLQTGELFF. The J gene is TRBJ2-2, the V gene TRBV27; the match to TRBD2 covers 8 bases. Trimming at V came to 3 bases and at J to 5 bases, leaving 11 bases not matched to a gene. Germline V gives CDR1 MNHEY, CDR2 SMNVEV (reference sequence). The CDR3 runs to 17 residues.

The rearrangement links TRBV3-1 (or the pseudogene TRBV3-2) to TRBJ1-1; 8 nucleotides align to TRBD1. Trimming removed 4 bases from V and 1 base from J; junction bases left unmatched: 5. Germline V lookup: CDR1 LGHDT, CDR2 YNNKEL (reference sequence). This CDR3 region has 15 residues. The CDR3 region is CASSPPTGANTEAFF. The CDR3 DNA reads TGTGCCAGCAGCCCGCCGACAGGGGCGAACACTGAAGCTTTCTTT.